Listed below are T cell receptor beta chains from one sample, sequenced in a study of spatial heterogeneity in lung cancer. Using its own MiXCR run on the 5' RACE reads, TCRdb lists one record per CDR3 protein. This sample has 12,000 to 15,000 distinct CDR3 sequences; approximately 4.5% occur once, and the top ten carry about 16%. The starting material was lung tumor tissue, obtained at surgery. Receptors originate from a female donor with early-stage non-small cell lung cancer. Each CDR3 is given with its conserved first and last residue. The D gene is left open where the match is weak. Not all rows give a size; the values are once, few, many and, for expanded clones, a class.

V,J,size,D,DNA,CDR3
TRBV20-1,TRBJ2-1,many,TRBD2,TGCAGTGCTCGGGGACTAGCGCGTAATGAGCAGTTCTTC,CSARGLARNEQFF
TRBV19,TRBJ2-1,few,NA,TGTGCCGCGGCAATCGGCGACAATGAGCAGTTCTTC,CAAAIGDNEQFF
TRBV10-3,TRBJ2-5,NA,NA,TGTGCCTCCCGGGACGACGAAGAGACCCAGTACTTC,CASRDDEETQYF
TRBV3-1,TRBJ1-1,NA,TRBD1,TGTGCCAGCAGCTTGGGACAGGATGAAGCTTTCTTT,CASSLGQDEAFF
TRBV19,TRBJ2-7,many,TRBD2,TGTGCCAGTAGTACCCTAGCGGGGTCCTACGAGCAGTACTTC,CASSTLAGSYEQYF
TRBV20-1,TRBJ2-2,many,TRBD1,TGCAGTGCTATGGGACAGCCGAACACCGGGGAGCTGTTTTTT,CSAMGQPNTGELFF
TRBV6-1,TRBJ1-3,many,NA,TGTGCCAGCAGTGATCGGCAATTCTCTGGAAACACCATATATTTT,CASSDRQFSGNTIYF
TRBV5-1,TRBJ2-2,many,NA,TGCGCCAGCAGCTTGGCCGTCGGGGGCATAGCCGGGGAGCTGTTTTTT,CASSLAVGGIAGELFF
TRBV11-2,TRBJ2-2,many,TRBD2,TGTGCCAGCAGCCGGACTAGCGGGGGGTCTAACACCGGGGAGCTGTTTTTT,CASSRTSGGSNTGELFF
TRBV14,TRBJ2-3,many,NA,TGTGCCAGCAGCCAAGTGTTTTCCACAGATACGCAGTATTTT,CASSQVFSTDTQYF
TRBV20-1,TRBJ2-7,many,NA,TGCAGTGTGGGGGGCTCCTACGAGCAGTACTTC,CSVGGSYEQYF
TRBV10-2,TRBJ1-2,NA,NA,TGCGCCAGCAGTGGTGCCGGACCCGGCTACACCTTC,CASSGAGPGYTF
TRBV24-1,TRBJ2-1,many,NA,TGTGCCACCAGTGATTTGCCTAATGAGCAGTTCTTC,CATSDLPNEQFF
TRBV20-1,TRBJ2-7,many,NA,TGCAGTGCTAGAGTAGCGGCCTTGCCACAACCCTACGAGCAGTACTTC,CSARVAALPQPYEQYF
TRBV2,TRBJ2-6,many,NA,TGTGCCAGCAGTGCGACAGCCTCCTTCTCTGGGGCCAACGTCCTGACTTTC,CASSATASFSGANVLTF
TRBV20-1,TRBJ2-3,medium-sized,NA,TGCAGTGCTAGAGATCCTCAGCCAGATACGCAGTATTTT,CSARDPQPDTQYF
TRBV12-3/TRBV12-4,TRBJ2-2,once,TRBD2,TGTGCCAGCCGCCCCGGGACTAGCGGGGGGGGCACCGGGGAGCTGTTTTTT,CASRPGTSGGGTGELFF
TRBV10-3,TRBJ1-1,many,TRBD1,TGTGCCATCAGTGATCGGGGTTTTGCTCAGGGGGTGACGAACACTGAAGCTTTCTTT,CAISDRGFAQGVTNTEAFF
TRBV15,TRBJ2-7,NA,NA,TGTGCCACCAGCCCACGGGGAGGGGGGCGCTACGAGCAGTACTTC,CATSPRGGGRYEQYF
TRBV3-2,TRBJ2-5,many,NA,TGTGCCAGCGCCCCCAAGCTTAGACAGTACTTC,CASAPKLRQYF
TRBV30,TRBJ1-5,many,NA,TGTGCCTGGACCCGCGGGGGGGCAGGGAGCAATCAGCCCCAGCATTTT,CAWTRGGAGSNQPQHF
TRBV6-5,TRBJ1-6,medium-sized,NA,TGTGCCAGCAGTTATGACCCCTTTCCAACTAATTCACCCCTCCACTTT,CASSYDPFPTNSPLHF
TRBV7-9,TRBJ2-2,many,NA,TGTGCCAGCAGCTTATCGCGGACACTCAACACCGGGGAGCTGTTTTTT,CASSLSRTLNTGELFF
TRBV6-5,TRBJ2-5,few,TRBD2,TGTGCCAGCAGTCGCACTAGCGGGGGTGAGACCCAGTACTTC,CASSRTSGGETQYF
TRBV5-1,TRBJ2-3,NA,NA,TGCGCCAGCAGCAGAGACGGGCACACAGATACGCAGTATTTT,CASSRDGHTDTQYF
TRBV12-3/TRBV12-4,TRBJ1-2,many,NA,TGTGCCAGCAGAAGAGGGGTGTCAGCTAACTATGGCTACACCTTC,CASRRGVSANYGYTF
TRBV9,TRBJ2-6,many,NA,TGTGCCAGCAGCGTAACGGGTGAAGTCTCTGGGGCCAACGTCCTGACTTTC,CASSVTGEVSGANVLTF
TRBV6-5,TRBJ1-1,many,NA,TGTGCCAGCAGTCTACGGAACACTGAAGCTTTCTTT,CASSLRNTEAFF
TRBV7-9,TRBJ1-6,many,TRBD1,TGTGCCAGCAGGTGGCAGGGGGCTAGCTCCTATAATTCACCCCTCCACTTT,CASRWQGASSYNSPLHF
TRBV11-2,TRBJ1-1,medium-sized,NA,TGTGCCAGCAGCTACCTCAGACAGGCCCAGGAGGCTTTCTTT,CASSYLRQAQEAFF
TRBV7-2,TRBJ2-4,many,TRBD1,TGTGCCAGCAGCTTAGAGGGAGTTGAACAGGGGTCAAAAAACATTCAGTACTTC,CASSLEGVEQGSKNIQYF
TRBV6-2/TRBV6-3,TRBJ1-5,many,NA,TGTGCCAGCAGTTTACTTAGTAGCAATCAGCCCCAGCATTTT,CASSLLSSNQPQHF
TRBV20-1,TRBJ1-3,medium-sized,NA,TGCAGTGCTAGTATATCAGGCAGACAGTGGACTGGAAACACCATATATTTT,CSASISGRQWTGNTIYF
TRBV5-1,TRBJ1-2,medium-sized,TRBD1,TGCGCCAGCAGCTTCTCACAGGGGGAGGATGGCTACACCTTC,CASSFSQGEDGYTF
TRBV6-5,TRBJ1-4,medium-sized,TRBD1,TGTGCCAGCAGTTACTCGGGGGCAGGGGGTGAAACTAATGAAAAACTGTTTTTT,CASSYSGAGGETNEKLFF
TRBV12-3/TRBV12-4,TRBJ1-3,many,NA,TGTGCCAGCAGTTTACTTGCAGGGGCCAACTCTGGAAACACCATATATTTT,CASSLLAGANSGNTIYF
TRBV7-2,TRBJ1-2,many,NA,TGTGCCAGCAGCTTACCCGACAGCTGGAGAGGCTACACCTTC,CASSLPDSWRGYTF
TRBV7-3,TRBJ2-1,many,TRBD2,TGTGCCAGCAGCTTAGGGACTAACAATGAGCAGTTCTTC,CASSLGTNNEQFF
TRBV4-3,TRBJ2-2,few,NA,TGCGCCAGCAGCCAAGGGTACAGGGTTTCGAACACCGGGGAGCTGTTTTTT,CASSQGYRVSNTGELFF
TRBV27,TRBJ2-7,many,TRBD2,TGTGCCAGCAGTTTAGAGGCGGGAGGATGGTACGAGCAGTACTTC,CASSLEAGGWYEQYF
TRBV20-1,TRBJ2-1,many,TRBD2,TGCAGTGCTAGGCTCGCGGGGGGGCGCTATGAGCAGTTCTTC,CSARLAGGRYEQFF
TRBV20-1,TRBJ2-5,many,NA,TGCAGTGCTAGAGATCGACGGGGGTTCTTAGAGACCCAGTACTTC,CSARDRRGFLETQYF
TRBV7-6,TRBJ2-5,many,NA,TGTGCCAGCAGCTTAGCGGGGGTCGGGGAGACCCATTACTTC,CASSLAGVGETHYF
TRBV25-1,TRBJ1-1,many,NA,TGTGCCAGCAGTGGTTGGGGTTCCCAGCGGACTGAAGCTTTCTTT,CASSGWGSQRTEAFF
TRBV7-2,TRBJ2-5,NA,TRBD2,TGTGCCAGCAGCTTGGTCGGACTAGCGGGGGCCCGGGGAGAGACCCAGTACTTC,CASSLVGLAGARGETQYF
TRBV10-2,TRBJ2-5,many,NA,TGCGCCAGCAGCAAGGGACACAACCAAGAGACCCAGTACTTC,CASSKGHNQETQYF
TRBV6-2/TRBV6-3,TRBJ1-2,many,NA,TGTGCCAGCAGTTATTTCGCAGTAGCTAACTATGGCTACACCTTC,CASSYFAVANYGYTF
TRBV27,TRBJ2-3,NA,NA,TGTGCCAGCAGTTTAGGAAACACAGATACGCAGTATTTT,CASSLGNTDTQYF
TRBV6-2/TRBV6-3,TRBJ2-7,medium-sized,TRBD1,TGTGCCAGCGACAGGGGGCGTTTCTACGAGCAGTACTTC,CASDRGRFYEQYF
TRBV2,TRBJ1-2,many,NA,TGTGCCAGCAGTGAGGACCGAGGAGTCGATGGCTACACCTTC,CASSEDRGVDGYTF
TRBV18,TRBJ1-1,many,TRBD1,TGTGCCAGCTCACTCACCGGGACAGGGGTTGCTTTCTTT,CASSLTGTGVAFF
TRBV4-1,TRBJ1-4,many,NA,TGCGCCAGCAGCCGTCGCGAGGGCAGGGAGGATGAAAAACTGTTTTTT,CASSRREGREDEKLFF
TRBV20-1,TRBJ2-2,many,TRBD2,TGCAGTGCTAGGCCAGCGGGGAGGAACACCGGGGAGCTGTTTTTT,CSARPAGRNTGELFF
TRBV18,TRBJ2-2,many,NA,TGTGCCAGCTCACCACGAAGGACAGAAGGCGGGGAGCTGTTTTTT,CASSPRRTEGGELFF
TRBV5-6,TRBJ2-3,many,NA,TGTGCCAGCAGCTTGATGACTGCCGGAAGCACAGATACGCAGTATTTT,CASSLMTAGSTDTQYF